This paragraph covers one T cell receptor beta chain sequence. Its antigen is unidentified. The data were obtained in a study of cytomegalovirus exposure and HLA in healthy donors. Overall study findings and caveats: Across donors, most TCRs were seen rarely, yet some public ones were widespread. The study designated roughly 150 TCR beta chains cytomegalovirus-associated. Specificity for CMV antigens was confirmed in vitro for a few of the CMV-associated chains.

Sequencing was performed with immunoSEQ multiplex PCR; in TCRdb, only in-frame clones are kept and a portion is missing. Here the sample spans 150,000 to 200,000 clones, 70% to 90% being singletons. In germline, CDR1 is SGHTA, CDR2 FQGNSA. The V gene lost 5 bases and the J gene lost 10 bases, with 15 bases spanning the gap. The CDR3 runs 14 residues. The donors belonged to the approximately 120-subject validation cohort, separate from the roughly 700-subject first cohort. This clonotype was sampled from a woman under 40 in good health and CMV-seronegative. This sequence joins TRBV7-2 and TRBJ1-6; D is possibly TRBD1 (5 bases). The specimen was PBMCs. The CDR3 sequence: CASSPRGTGSPLHF. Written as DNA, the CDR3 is TGTGCCAGCAGCCCCCGGGGCACTGGCTCACCCCTCCACTTT.